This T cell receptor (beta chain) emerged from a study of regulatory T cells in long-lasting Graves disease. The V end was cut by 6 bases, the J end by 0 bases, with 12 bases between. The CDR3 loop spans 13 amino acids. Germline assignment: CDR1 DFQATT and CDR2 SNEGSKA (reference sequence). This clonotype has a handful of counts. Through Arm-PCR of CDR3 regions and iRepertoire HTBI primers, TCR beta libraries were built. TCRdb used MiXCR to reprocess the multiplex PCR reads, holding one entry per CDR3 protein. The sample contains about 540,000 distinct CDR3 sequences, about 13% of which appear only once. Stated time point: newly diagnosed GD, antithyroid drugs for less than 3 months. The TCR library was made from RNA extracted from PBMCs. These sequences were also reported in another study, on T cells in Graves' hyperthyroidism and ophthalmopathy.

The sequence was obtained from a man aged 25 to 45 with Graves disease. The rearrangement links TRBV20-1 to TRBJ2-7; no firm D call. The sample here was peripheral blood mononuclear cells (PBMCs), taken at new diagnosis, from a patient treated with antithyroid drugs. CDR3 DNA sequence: TGCAGTGCCCCTGCCCAATTCTCCTACGAGCAGTACTTC. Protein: CSAPAQFSYEQYF.